This T cell receptor beta chain was found in a study of blood T cell repertoires in COVID-19. Per the germline V gene, CDR1 is MGHRA and CDR2 is YSYEKL. Trimming left V 2 bases short and J 5 bases short, with 9 bases between. CDR3 size: 13 residues. Only in-frame clones appear in the TCRdb table, and some are missing; sequencing was by immunoSEQ multiplex PCR. The table records about 210,000 clones, 75% to 90% of them present only once. The sequence came from a woman in her thirties or forties with acute or convalescent COVID-19. The V gene is TRBV4-1, the J gene TRBJ2-5; D is uncertain. The sequencing sample was made of peripheral blood. CDR3 loop: CASSQILRETQYF. In DNA, the CDR3 is TGCGCCAGCAGCCAAATCCTACGGGAGACCCAGTACTTC.